This TCR beta chain was sequenced for a study of human T cells and chemical hapten exposure. Study-wide context: 0.01% DPC was applied to the upper back in patch tests, which were read at 6 days. Across samples, TCR yields varied, mostly owing to small differences in pooled library volumes.

Study-wide results and limits: Significantly greater numbers of large CDR3 similarity clusters came from expanded TCRs than from controls.

A word on this clonotype: Its specificity is unknown.

TCRdb independently ran MiXCR on the RACE reads; one entry per CDR3 protein. Of around 120,000 distinct CDR3 sequences in the sample, approximately 13% are singletons; the top ten hold approximately 0.89%. V dropped 10 bases and J dropped 0 bases, with 22 bases sitting between them. Germline CDR1 is MNHEY and CDR2 is SMNVEV (reference sequence). The CDR3 loop spans 17 amino acids. Time point defined: patch test 1, 2 weeks after DPC sensitization. As to treatment: therapeutic diphenylcyclopropenone sensitization with weekly scalp DPC. The receptor's source is a man aged 18 to 29 with alopecia areata. Some clones in this sample may be carry-over from other donors' samples. The rearrangement joins TRBV27 to TRBJ1-5; perhaps TRBD1 as D (5 bases). The specimen comprised whole blood, sampled in connection with sensitization to the hapten diphenylcyclopropenone (DPC). CDR3 in amino acids: CATRPLTAEYSNQPQHF. The CDR3 nucleotides read TGTGCCACTCGCCCCCTGACAGCCGAATATAGCAATCAGCCCCAGCATTTT.